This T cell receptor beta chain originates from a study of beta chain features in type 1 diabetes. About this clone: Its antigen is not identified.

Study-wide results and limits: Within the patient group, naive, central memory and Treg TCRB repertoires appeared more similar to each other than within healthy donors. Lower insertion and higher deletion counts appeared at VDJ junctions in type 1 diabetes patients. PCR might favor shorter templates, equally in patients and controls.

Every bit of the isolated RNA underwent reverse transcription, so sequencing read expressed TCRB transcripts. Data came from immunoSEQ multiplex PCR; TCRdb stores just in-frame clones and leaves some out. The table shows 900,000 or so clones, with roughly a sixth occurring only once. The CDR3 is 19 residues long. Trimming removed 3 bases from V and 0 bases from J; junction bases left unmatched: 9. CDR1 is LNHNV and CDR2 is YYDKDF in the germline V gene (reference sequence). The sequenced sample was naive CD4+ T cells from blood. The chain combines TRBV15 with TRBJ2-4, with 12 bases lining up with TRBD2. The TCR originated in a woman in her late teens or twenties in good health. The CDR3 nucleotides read TGTGCCACCAGCAGGCGGCTAGCGGGAGGGCCTGGAGCCAAAAACATTCAGTACTTC. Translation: CATSRRLAGGPGAKNIQYF.